These T cell receptor beta chains were read from a single sample in a study of blood T cell repertoires in COVID-19. The protocol was immunoSEQ multiplex PCR, while the TCRdb copy is restricted to in-frame clones and leaves out a portion. The table has roughly 130,000 clones, more than 75% seen once; the top ten hold more than 3.5%. Sequencing input: peripheral blood. These receptors were taken from a woman in her sixties or seventies with acute or convalescent COVID-19. Each CDR3 is given with its conserved first and last residue. Each record gives: clone size, D gene, J gene, V gene, CDR3 protein, CDR3 DNA. A D gene is named only where the DNA matches it firmly. The size field is filled for only some rows; it gives once, few, many or a size class.

-,-,TRBJ2-7,TRBV30,CAWRPRKAYEQYF,TGTGCCTGGAGACCCAGGAAGGCCTACGAGCAGTACTTC
-,TRBD2,TRBJ2-1,TRBV7-8,CASSLSGSSYNEQFF,TGTGCCAGCAGCTTAAGCGGGAGCTCCTACAATGAGCAGTTCTTC
-,-,TRBJ2-1,TRBV29-1,CSVDRLAFYNEQFF,TGCAGCGTTGATAGGCTAGCTTTCTACAATGAGCAGTTCTTC
-,-,TRBJ1-1,TRBV5-1,CASSLDRNTEAFF,TGCGCCAGCAGCTTGGACAGAAACACTGAAGCTTTCTTT
-,-,TRBJ2-7,TRBV7-9,CASRDSTYEQYF,TGTGCCAGCAGGGACTCCACCTACGAGCAGTACTTC
-,TRBD1,TRBJ2-3,TRBV6-5,CASSSRTGRPYTQYF,TGTGCCAGCAGTTCGCGGACAGGAAGACCTTATACGCAGTATTTT
-,TRBD1,TRBJ1-2,TRBV3-1/TRBV3-2,CASSQVRGHGYTF,TGTGCCAGCAGCCAAGTAAGGGGGCATGGCTACACCTTC
-,TRBD1,TRBJ1-1,TRBV3-1/TRBV3-2,CASSPTGGQGLNTEAFF,TGTGCCAGCAGCCCCACGGGAGGACAGGGCTTGAACACTGAAGCTTTCTTT
-,TRBD2,TRBJ2-1,TRBV5-4,CASNGLADNNNEQFF,TGTGCCAGCAACGGACTAGCGGATAATAACAATGAGCAGTTCTTC
once,TRBD1,TRBJ1-1,TRBV24-1,CATSPGAGTANTEAFF,TGTGCCACCAGTCCAGGCGCGGGGACAGCAAACACTGAAGCTTTCTTT
-,-,TRBJ1-1,TRBV10-3,CAISGSRNTEAFF,TGTGCCATCAGTGGATCCAGGAACACTGAAGCTTTCTTT
-,-,TRBJ1-5,TRBV30,CAWRDGQSNQPQHF,TGTGCCTGGAGGGACGGACAGAGCAATCAGCCCCAGCATTTT
once,-,TRBJ1-6,TRBV6-5,CASTSSSPLHF,TGTGCCAGCACCTCGAGTTCACCCCTCCACTTT
-,TRBD1,TRBJ2-7,TRBV5-5,CASSYDRVAQYF,TGTGCCAGCAGCTACGACAGGGTGGCGCAGTACTTC
-,-,TRBJ1-1,TRBV5-3,CARKCAGNTEAFF,TGTGCCAGAAAGTGCGCAGGGAACACTGAAGCTTTCTTT
-,-,TRBJ1-1,TRBV9,CASSPRMGGEAFF,TGTGCCAGCAGCCCACGGATGGGCGGGGAAGCTTTCTTT
-,-,TRBJ1-6,TRBV6-5,CASSGVSSYNSPLHF,TGTGCCAGCAGCGGAGTGAGCTCCTATAATTCACCCCTCCACTTT
few,-,TRBJ2-2,TRBV25-1,CASSSAGTANTGELFF,TGTGCCAGCAGTTCCGCGGGGACAGCTAACACCGGGGAGCTGTTTTTT
-,-,TRBJ1-3,TRBV10-3,CAIRSMENSGNTIYF,TGTGCCATCCGCTCCATGGAGAACTCTGGAAACACCATATATTTT
-,-,TRBJ2-1,TRBV7-8,CASSLGYIAQSSYNEQFF,TGTGCCAGCAGCTTAGGTTACATAGCGCAGAGCTCCTACAATGAGCAGTTCTTC
-,TRBD1,TRBJ1-2,TRBV6-5,CASSRDRGYGYTF,TGTGCCAGCTCCCGGGACAGGGGATATGGCTACACCTTC
-,-,TRBJ2-6,TRBV19,CASSPGANVLTF,TGTGCCAGTAGCCCAGGGGCCAACGTCCTGACTTTC
-,-,TRBJ1-2,TRBV9,CASSGRGDSRLDGYTF,TGTGCCAGCAGCGGTAGAGGGGACTCCCGTCTGGATGGCTACACCTTC
-,-,TRBJ2-7,TRBV28,CASSLAQSSYEQYF,TGTGCCAGCAGTTTGGCACAGAGCTCCTACGAGCAGTACTTC
-,-,TRBJ1-3,TRBV18,CASSPQRGGNTIYF,TGTGCCAGCTCACCGCAGCGTGGTGGAAACACCATATATTTT
few,TRBD1,TRBJ1-1,TRBV19,CASDRGVGEAFF,TGTGCCAGTGACAGGGGTGTGGGTGAAGCTTTCTTT
-,TRBD2,TRBJ2-3,TRBV7-7,CASSPTSVPGPDTQYF,TGTGCTAGCAGCCCGACTAGCGTCCCGGGACCAGATACGCAGTATTTT
once,TRBD2,TRBJ2-3,TRBV27,CASSREGWTDTQYF,TGTGCCAGCAGTAGGGAGGGCTGGACAGATACGCAGTATTTT
-,TRBD1,TRBJ1-5,TRBV28,CASSLKQGIGGPQHF,TGTGCCAGCAGTTTAAAACAGGGGATTGGCGGTCCCCAGCATTTT
once,TRBD1,TRBJ1-4,TRBV5-1,CASSLDGTGGRKLFF,TGCGCCAGCAGCTTGGATGGGACAGGGGGCAGGAAGCTGTTTTTT
-,-,TRBJ1-1,TRBV6-5,CASTDSLNTEAFF,TGTGCCAGCACCGACAGCCTAAACACTGAAGCTTTCTTT
-,TRBD2,TRBJ2-1,TRBV9,CASSVTSGSYNEQFF,TGTGCCAGCAGCGTAACTAGCGGGAGTTACAATGAGCAGTTCTTC
-,-,TRBJ2-3,TRBV19,CASSIQGTDTQYF,TGTGCCAGTAGTATCCAGGGCACAGATACGCAGTATTTT
-,-,TRBJ1-6,TRBV27,CASSRQATSSSYNSPLHF,TGTGCCAGCAGCCGACAGGCAACTTCGAGCTCCTATAATTCACCCCTCCACTTT
-,-,TRBJ2-7,TRBV6-5,CASRYSYEQYF,TGTGCCAGCAGGTACTCCTACGAGCAGTACTTC
-,-,TRBJ1-5,TRBV10-2,CASSEGGALIQPQHF,TGCGCCAGCAGTGAAGGGGGGGCTCTGATCCAGCCCCAGCATTTT
-,TRBD2,TRBJ2-3,TRBV29-1,CSLSFGTSGRRTQYF,TGCAGCCTCAGTTTTGGGACTAGCGGGAGGAGGACGCAGTATTTT